The entry below gives a single TCR beta chain sequence along with its context. Its antigen is undetermined. The CDR3 sequence is 15 residues long. Trimming took 1 base from V and 7 from J; bases not matched to a gene: 4. Per the germline V gene, CDR1 is MGHRA and CDR2 is YSYEKL. The method was immunoSEQ multiplex PCR; TCRdb's version includes in-frame clones alone and lacks a portion of them. The sample has about 94,000 clones; roughly nine tenths are singletons. The source of the sample is a study of graft-versus-host responses after intestinal transplantation. The chain couples TRBV4-1 to TRBJ2-2; 9 bases match TRBD2. Source: unstimulated CD8+ T cells sorted from spleen or lymph node cells, taken before intestinal transplant. This receptor was obtained from a human donor who received an intestinal transplant. CDR3 nucleotide sequence: TGCGCCAGCAGCCAAGTAGCGGGAGACGGCGGGGAGCTGTTTTTT. It translates to CASSQVAGDGGELFF.